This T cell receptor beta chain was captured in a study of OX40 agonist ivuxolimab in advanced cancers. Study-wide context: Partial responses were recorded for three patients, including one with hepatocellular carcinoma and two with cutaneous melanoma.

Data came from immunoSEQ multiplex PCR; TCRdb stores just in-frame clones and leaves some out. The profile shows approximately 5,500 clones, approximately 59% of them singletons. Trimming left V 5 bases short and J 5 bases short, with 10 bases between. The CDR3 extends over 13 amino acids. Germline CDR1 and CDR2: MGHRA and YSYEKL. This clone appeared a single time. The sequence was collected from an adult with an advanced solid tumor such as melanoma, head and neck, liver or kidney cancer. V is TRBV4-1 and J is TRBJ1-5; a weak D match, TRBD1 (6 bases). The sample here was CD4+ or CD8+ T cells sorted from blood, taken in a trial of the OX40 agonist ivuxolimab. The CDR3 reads CASSSQGYQPQHF. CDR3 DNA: TGCGCCAGCAGCTCACAGGGTTATCAGCCCCAGCATTTT.